A selection of T cell receptor beta chains follows, all from one sample in a study of cytomegalovirus exposure and HLA in healthy donors. Profiling relied on immunoSEQ multiplex PCR, and the TCRdb table lists in-frame clones only, not all of them. The data show about 150,000 clones, about 80% seen once. Sequenced input: PBMCs. These receptors all stem from a middle-aged man in good health and CMV-seronegative. The CDR3 runs from the conserved cysteine through the conserved F or W. The order of the fields is CDR3 DNA, CDR3 protein, clone size, D gene, V gene, J gene. A D gene is named only where the DNA matches it firmly. For some rows the clone size is stated as once, few or many, or as a class when expanded; others skip it.

TGTGCCAGCAGCGAGCGGGAGATGTACGAGCAGTACTTC	CASSEREMYEQYF	.	TRBD2	TRBV6-5	TRBJ2-7
TGTGCCAGCAGTGACGCCCCGGACTCCTCCTTCGATGAGCAGTTCTTC	CASSDAPDSSFDEQFF	.	.	TRBV2	TRBJ2-1
TGTGCCAGCAGCTTCGAGTCGGGAGGTTTGGATACGCAGTATTTT	CASSFESGGLDTQYF	.	TRBD2	TRBV13	TRBJ2-3
TGCGCCAGCAGCCCGGGACAGAGCTCCTACGAGCAGTACTTC	CASSPGQSSYEQYF	few	TRBD1	TRBV5-1	TRBJ2-7
TGTGCCAGCAGCTTATCAGCAGGGGCCGGGGAGCTGTTTTTT	CASSLSAGAGELFF	few	.	TRBV7-7	TRBJ2-2
TGTGCCAGCAGCTTGGATGATCTAGCTGCGGTAGAGACCCAGTACTTC	CASSLDDLAAVETQYF	.	.	TRBV5-5	TRBJ2-5
TGCGCCAGCAGCCATGAACGGGACAGGGGGCGCACAGATACGCAGTATTTT	CASSHERDRGRTDTQYF	.	TRBD1	TRBV4-3	TRBJ2-3
TGTGCCAGCAGCTTAGTTGGAGTCGGGCAAGAGACCCAGTACTTC	CASSLVGVGQETQYF	.	.	TRBV11-2	TRBJ2-5
TGCGCCAGCAGCCAAGATAAAGCGGGAGGGCGGAATGAGCAGTTCTTC	CASSQDKAGGRNEQFF	.	TRBD2	TRBV4-1	TRBJ2-1
TGTGCCAGTAGAGAAGGAGGTGTAGGGGGGGAGCTGTTTTTT	CASREGGVGGELFF	.	.	TRBV19	TRBJ2-2
TGCGCCAGCAGCTTGGGGGAACTAGCTGGCACCGGGGAGCTGTTTTTT	CASSLGELAGTGELFF	once	.	TRBV5-1	TRBJ2-2
TGCGCCAGCAGCCATAAAGGGGACGAGCAGTACTTC	CASSHKGDEQYF	.	.	TRBV4-1	TRBJ2-7
TGTGCCAGCAGCGCCGCTTTGGACAGGGTCTACGAGCAGTACTTC	CASSAALDRVYEQYF	.	TRBD1	TRBV7-9	TRBJ2-7
TGTGCCAGCAGCTTCACAGGGGATTCACCCCTCCACTTT	CASSFTGDSPLHF	.	TRBD1	TRBV13	TRBJ1-6
TGCGCCAGCAGCCAAGACCCGACCGGGACTAGCGGAAATGAGCAGTTCTTC	CASSQDPTGTSGNEQFF	.	TRBD2	TRBV4-3	TRBJ2-1
TGTGCCAGCAGCTCGGCAATTGGGGCGCAAGAGACCCAGTACTTC	CASSSAIGAQETQYF	few	.	TRBV7-9	TRBJ2-5
TGTGCCAGCAGCGGGGCAGGGGGCAGCGAGCGTAATGAAAAACTGTTTTTT	CASSGAGGSERNEKLFF	.	TRBD1	TRBV11-2	TRBJ1-4
TGTGCCAGCAGCTGGTCGAGCGATGAGCAGTTCTTC	CASSWSSDEQFF	.	.	TRBV11-1	TRBJ2-1
TGTGCCAGCAGCAATAGCCTAGACTACGAGCAGTACTTC	CASSNSLDYEQYF	.	.	TRBV11-2	TRBJ2-7
TGTGCCAGCAGCTTTGTAACAGATACGCAGTATTTT	CASSFVTDTQYF	.	.	TRBV7-9	TRBJ2-3
TGTGCCAGCAGACTGACAGGGGGCGCCTGGGAAAAACTGTTTTTT	CASRLTGGAWEKLFF	.	TRBD1	TRBV27	TRBJ1-4
TGTGCCAGCTCACCGGACAGGGCGAACACCGGGGAGCTGTTTTTT	CASSPDRANTGELFF	.	TRBD1	TRBV18	TRBJ2-2
TGTGCCAGCAGGCCTTCTACAGGGGGCAATGAGCAGTTCTTC	CASRPSTGGNEQFF	once	TRBD1	TRBV2	TRBJ2-1
TGTGCCAGTAGTATCCAGGGGGCGTACGGTCAGCCCCAGCATTTT	CASSIQGAYGQPQHF	.	TRBD1	TRBV19	TRBJ1-5
TGTGCCAGCAGCCGACCGGGACTAGCGGGGGGCTCCTACGAGCAGTACTTC	CASSRPGLAGGSYEQYF	.	TRBD2	TRBV11-2	TRBJ2-7
TGTGCCAGTAGTCTTCCCGGTTTTACAGATACGCAGTATTTT	CASSLPGFTDTQYF	.	.	TRBV19	TRBJ2-3
TGTGCCAGCAGCCCGTACTTCGACTCCTACGAGCAGTACTTC	CASSPYFDSYEQYF	.	.	TRBV9	TRBJ2-7
TGTGCCAGCAGCTTAGGGGGCCTGAACAATGAGCAGTTCTTC	CASSLGGLNNEQFF	few	.	TRBV7-9	TRBJ2-1
TGTGCCAGCAGGACAACTCAGCGGACCTACGAGCAGTACTTC	CASRTTQRTYEQYF	.	.	TRBV28	TRBJ2-7
TGTGCCAGCAGTTTAATAGCCCTCACAGATACGCAGTATTTT	CASSLIALTDTQYF	few	.	TRBV27	TRBJ2-3
TGTGCCAGCAGTGAAGTACTAACTGGCTTCTCCTACAATGAGCAGTTCTTC	CASSEVLTGFSYNEQFF	few	.	TRBV2	TRBJ2-1
TGCGCCAGCAGCCAAGGACTAGCGGGGATCCTTAGCACAGATACGCAGTATTTT	CASSQGLAGILSTDTQYF	.	TRBD2	TRBV4-1	TRBJ2-3
TGTGCCAGCAGTTACTCCCGACAGTTGAACACTGAAGCTTTCTTT	CASSYSRQLNTEAFF	.	.	TRBV6-5	TRBJ1-1
TGCGCCAGCAGCTCGGGACAGGGTGGCACAGATACGCAGTATTTT	CASSSGQGGTDTQYF	.	TRBD1	TRBV5-1	TRBJ2-3
TGTGCCAGCAGCCTTGGGGGGGCGGGCAATCAGCCCCAGCATTTT	CASSLGGAGNQPQHF	.	.	TRBV27	TRBJ1-5
TGTGCCTGGAGGGGGGCAGGTCGTAACTATGGCTACACCTTC	CAWRGAGRNYGYTF	.	.	TRBV30	TRBJ1-2
TGTGCCAGCAGCCCACTCAATTCACCAAACTATGGCTACACCTTC	CASSPLNSPNYGYTF	.	.	TRBV7-9	TRBJ1-2
TGTGCCTGGAGCGGGATCTTGAACACTGAAGCTTTCTTT	CAWSGILNTEAFF	few	.	TRBV30	TRBJ1-1
TGTGCCAGCAGTACCTCGGACAGGTTGATGTTGTTGGAAGAAAAACTGTTTTTT	CASSTSDRLMLLEEKLFF	few	TRBD1	TRBV28	TRBJ1-4
TGTGCCAGCAGCCCCGAGCGGGGGCAGCCTAGCTCCTACAATGAGCAGTTCTTC	CASSPERGQPSSYNEQFF	.	TRBD2	TRBV7-9	TRBJ2-1
TGTGCCAGCAGACCCCAGGGGGCCTCCTATAATTCACCCCTCCACTTT	CASRPQGASYNSPLHF	.	TRBD1	TRBV27	TRBJ1-6
TGTGCCAGCAGCTTAATGGGGCGGGGGGGGCTTACAGATACGCAGTATTTT	CASSLMGRGGLTDTQYF	.	TRBD2	TRBV7-8	TRBJ2-3
TGTGCCAGCCGACGCGGAAATCAGCCCCAGCATTTT	CASRRGNQPQHF	.	.	TRBV6-5	TRBJ1-5
TGTGCCAGCAGTCGGGTGGGGAACACTGAAGCTTTCTTT	CASSRVGNTEAFF	.	.	TRBV6-1	TRBJ1-1
TGTGCCAGCAGCTTCGGACAGGGGATCGACGAGCAGTACTTC	CASSFGQGIDEQYF	.	TRBD1	TRBV7-9	TRBJ2-7
TGTGCCAGTAGTATAGATCGTCGTACAGGGGGTCTATACGAGCAGTACTTC	CASSIDRRTGGLYEQYF	.	TRBD1	TRBV19	TRBJ2-7
TGTGCCATCCAGCCGCCGGGACTAACTAATGAAAAACTGTTTTTT	CAIQPPGLTNEKLFF	.	.	TRBV28	TRBJ1-4
TGTGCCAGTAGTGTTCACAGGGAAGATCAGCCCCAGCATTTT	CASSVHREDQPQHF	.	.	TRBV19	TRBJ1-5
TGCGCCAGCACCCCCGCCCTACCGGAGAGCAATCAGCCCCAGCATTTT	CASTPALPESNQPQHF	.	.	TRBV23-1	TRBJ1-5
TGTGCCAGCAGTGTGGGAGGTAACGCAGATACGCAGTATTTT	CASSVGGNADTQYF	.	.	TRBV28	TRBJ2-3
TGTGCCAGCAGTTTACTTCAGGGGGCGGGCAATGGCTACACCTTC	CASSLLQGAGNGYTF	.	TRBD1	TRBV28	TRBJ1-2
TGTGCCAGCAGCGTGAGAGGCACTAGCGGGGGCCCGGCGGATACGCAGTATTTT	CASSVRGTSGGPADTQYF	.	TRBD2	TRBV9	TRBJ2-3
TGTGCCAGCAGTTTAGGGGGTGGGGGGGGGCCCGGGGAGCTGTTTTTT	CASSLGGGGGPGELFF	.	.	TRBV28	TRBJ2-2
TGTGCCAGCAGCCCCGATGGACGAAAGGCGGGTGGCTACACCTTC	CASSPDGRKAGGYTF	.	.	TRBV14	TRBJ1-2
TGTGCCAGCAGCCTCTGGGAGGACAGGGGGCGCGGATATGGCTACACCTTC	CASSLWEDRGRGYGYTF	.	TRBD1	TRBV7-9	TRBJ1-2
TGTGCCACCAGCCTAGACAGGACTCGCGGAAACACCATATATTTT	CATSLDRTRGNTIYF	.	.	TRBV15	TRBJ1-3
TGCAGCGCCCAACCAGACAACTCCTACGAGCAGTACTTC	CSAQPDNSYEQYF	.	.	TRBV29-1	TRBJ2-7
TGTGCTAGTGGTTTGGGGTCTAGCGGGCACACAGATACGCAGTATTTT	CASGLGSSGHTDTQYF	.	TRBD2	TRBV12-5	TRBJ2-3
TGCGCCAGCAGCTTGAGTTGGACTAGCGGGCGCCAAAGCTCCTACGAGCAGTACTTC	CASSLSWTSGRQSSYEQYF	.	TRBD2	TRBV5-1	TRBJ2-7